The rows below give T cell receptor beta chains drawn from one sample of a study of blood T cell repertoires in COVID-19. Repertoires were generated with immunoSEQ multiplex PCR, while TCRdb's copy carries only in-frame clones and drops some. The sample shows 160,000 or so clones, more than 65% of them seen only once. The sequenced material came from peripheral blood. Source of these receptors: a woman aged 60-75 years with COVID-19, enrolled during active disease. Both conserved end residues are part of each CDR3. Fields, in order: J gene, V gene, clone size, D gene, CDR3 protein, CDR3 DNA. D genes are given only for firm matches. Size is stated for part of the rows, as once, few or many counts, or as a class when the clone is expanded.

>TRBJ2-3|TRBV7-9|.|.
CASSFGGAPTDTQYF
TGTGCCAGCAGCTTTGGCGGGGCTCCCACAGATACGCAGTATTTT
>TRBJ1-4|TRBV5-1|once|TRBD1
CASSSWTGDGEKLFF
TGCGCCAGCAGCTCCTGGACAGGGGATGGGGAAAAACTGTTTTTT
>TRBJ2-1|TRBV4-3|.|TRBD2
CASSPGTSEYNEQFF
TGCGCCAGCAGCCCCGGGACTAGCGAGTACAATGAGCAGTTCTTC
>TRBJ2-1|TRBV28|.|.
CASSLVIQIYNEQFF
TGTGCCAGCAGTTTAGTCATACAGATCTACAATGAGCAGTTCTTC
>TRBJ2-7|TRBV6-5|.|.
CASSYWDKSSEQYF
TGTGCCAGCAGTTACTGGGACAAGTCGAGCGAGCAGTACTTC
>TRBJ1-2|TRBV6-2/TRBV6-3|.|.
CASSDDRVYGYTF
TGTGCCAGCAGCGACGACAGAGTCTATGGCTACACCTTC
>TRBJ1-2|TRBV5-1|.|TRBD1
CASSFWTGGNYGYTF
TGCGCCAGCAGCTTCTGGACAGGGGGGAACTATGGCTACACCTTC
>TRBJ2-1|TRBV19|.|.
CAAAPGTTSEQFF
TGTGCCGCCGCCCCCGGGACAACAAGCGAGCAGTTCTTC
>TRBJ2-3|TRBV9|.|TRBD2
CASSDVLAGVYTDTQYF
TGTGCCAGCAGCGACGTTCTAGCGGGTGTATACACAGATACGCAGTATTTT
>TRBJ2-1|TRBV19|.|TRBD2
CASSKTSFEQFF
TGTGCCAGTAGCAAGACTAGCTTTGAGCAGTTCTTC
>TRBJ2-3|TRBV7-3|.|TRBD2
CASGSGGTDTQYF
TGTGCCAGCGGGTCCGGGGGGACAGATACGCAGTATTTT
>TRBJ2-5|TRBV7-2|.|TRBD2
CASSKGLVSETQYF
TGTGCCAGCAGCAAGGGACTAGTAAGTGAGACCCAGTACTTC
>TRBJ1-5|TRBV30|.|.
CAWSTRAGRDQPQHF
TGTGCCTGGAGTACCCGGGCAGGGCGCGATCAGCCCCAGCATTTT
>TRBJ2-7|TRBV6-5|few|.
CASSPGVYEQYF
TGTGCCAGCAGCCCGGGGGTGTACGAGCAGTACTTC
>TRBJ2-3|TRBV2|.|TRBD1
CASSLGQGLTDTQYF
TGTGCCAGCAGCCTGGGACAGGGGCTCACAGATACGCAGTATTTT
>TRBJ1-3|TRBV19|.|.
CASSIGGSSGNTIYF
TGTGCCAGTAGTATAGGCGGGAGCTCTGGAAACACCATATATTTT
>TRBJ2-6|TRBV18|.|TRBD1
CASSPQQAGGTGANVLTF
TGTGCCAGCTCACCACAGCAGGCAGGGGGTACTGGGGCCAACGTCCTGACTTTC
>TRBJ1-1|TRBV5-6|.|TRBD1
CASSPGTGERWTEAFF
TGTGCCAGCAGCCCAGGGACAGGGGAACGGTGGACTGAAGCTTTCTTT
>TRBJ2-6|TRBV4-3|.|.
CASSQGSQVGANVLTF
TGCGCCAGCAGCCAAGGCAGCCAGGTTGGGGCCAACGTCCTGACTTTC
>TRBJ2-3|TRBV19|.|.
CASSAADTQYF
TGTGCCAGTTCGGCGGCAGATACGCAGTATTTT
>TRBJ2-3|TRBV11-2|few|.
CASSLGSLLARYTDTQYF
TGTGCCAGCAGCTTAGGTTCTCTGCTAGCGCGGTACACAGATACGCAGTATTTT
>TRBJ1-2|TRBV11-2|once|TRBD1
CASSWTGFNYGYTF
TGTGCCAGCAGCTGGACAGGGTTCAACTATGGCTACACCTTC
>TRBJ2-6|TRBV7-3|.|.
CASSLSSGANVLTF
TGTGCCAGCAGCCTATCATCTGGGGCCAACGTCCTGACTTTC
>TRBJ1-2|TRBV5-1|.|TRBD1
CASSLAFAPGTGRSYGYTF
TGCGCCAGCAGCTTGGCCTTTGCTCCCGGGACAGGGAGGTCCTATGGCTACACCTTC
>TRBJ2-2|TRBV19|.|TRBD2
CASSMGGIDTGELFF
TGTGCCAGTAGTATGGGGGGGATCGACACCGGGGAGCTGTTTTTT
>TRBJ1-3|TRBV7-9|.|.
CASSLVGSYSGNTIYF
TGTGCCAGCAGCTTAGTGGGCAGTTATTCTGGAAACACCATATATTTT
>TRBJ2-5|TRBV2|.|TRBD1
CASTGTGGAGGTQYF
TGTGCCAGCACGGGTACAGGGGGCGCAGGGGGGACCCAGTACTTC
>TRBJ1-2|TRBV28|.|TRBD1
CASSYRGRDYGYTF
TGTGCCAGCAGTTACAGGGGGCGCGACTATGGCTACACCTTC
>TRBJ2-1|TRBV5-5|.|.
CASTPQQANNGRQFF
TGTGCCAGCACCCCCCAGCAGGCGAATAATGGGAGGCAGTTCTTC
>TRBJ1-6|TRBV4-1|.|.
CASSLGGFNSPLHF
TGCGCCAGCAGCCTTGGGGGGTTTAATTCACCCCTCCACTTT
>TRBJ1-1|TRBV7-2|few|TRBD1
CASSLNRDRTTEAFF
TGTGCCAGCAGCCTTAACCGGGACAGAACCACTGAAGCTTTCTTT
>TRBJ1-5|TRBV5-1|.|.
CASSFVPAGDSNQPQHF
TGCGCCAGCAGCTTCGTCCCGGCAGGGGATAGCAATCAGCCCCAGCATTTT
>TRBJ2-5|TRBV5-1|.|TRBD2
CASSLARRGGETQYF
TGCGCCAGCAGCTTGGCCCGGCGGGGAGGGGAGACCCAGTACTTC
>TRBJ2-1|TRBV19|once|.
CASSMAFTSSYNEQFF
TGTGCCAGTAGTATGGCCTTTACTAGCTCCTACAATGAGCAGTTCTTC
>TRBJ1-1|TRBV12-3/TRBV12-4|few|.
CASSKTEAFF
TGTGCCAGCAGCAAAACTGAAGCTTTCTTT